Sequencing of this T cell receptor beta chain was carried out in a study of control samples from healthy donors and cancer patients. This CDR3 has 15 residues. In germline, CDR1 is GTSNPN, CDR2 SVGIG (reference sequence). V shed 1 base and J shed 6 bases, with 17 bases lying between them. Profiled with immunoSEQ multiplex PCR; TCRdb holds only in-frame clones, not every one. Among more than 85,000 clones, around 89% were seen once, and the ten largest hold 17%. Specimen: blood. This TCR derives from a woman in her fifties or sixties in good health. The genes are TRBV30 and TRBJ2-3; maybe TRBD1 (6 bases). CDR3 region: CAWSAGTFVTDTQYF. The CDR3 bases are TGTGCCTGGAGTGCGGGGACATTCGTAACGGATACGCAGTATTTT. Full variable domain (missing parts from reference TRBV30 and TRBJ2-3): SQTIHQWPATLVQPVGSPLSLECTVEGTSNPNLYWYRQAAGRGLQLLFYSVGIGQISSEVPQNLSASRPQDRQFILSSKKLLLSDSGFYLCAWSAGTFVTDTQYFGPGTRLTVL.